Shown below are 21 T cell receptor beta chains from a single sample sequenced in a study of shared clonotypes between healthy human individuals (dated by TCRdb to 2020 to 2022). The method was the immunoSEQ multiplex PCR assay. TCRdb holds this immuneACCESS table with in-frame rearrangements only. Some clones are missing; in checked studies, unresolved V genes explain under half, and the rest has no known cause. For this sample the table gives about 1.1 million clones, of which 78% were detected only once. The ten most abundant clones make up approximately 0.52% of the sample. Sequences were obtained from memory CD4+ T cells from PBMCs. Reading the label with the study, this specimen's cell subset or site is: CD45RA-negative fraction. These receptors were obtained from a man aged 18-30 years in good health. Some clones in this sample may be carry-over from other donors' samples.

The CDR3 region is CASCITFFSYEQYF. The CDR3 DNA sequence: TGTGCCAGCTGCATTACATTTTTCTCCTACGAGCAGTACTTC. This chain links TRBV2 with TRBJ2-7; the D is unclear. The CDR3 extends over 14 amino acids. The V and J ends lost 8 bases and 0 bases respectively, with 14 bases between them. CDR1 and CDR2 (germline): SNHLY, FYNNEI.

This clone was seen a handful of times. The V and J genes are TRBV19 and TRBJ1-1, with TRBD1 identical over 7 bases. Germline trimming cut 4 bases from V and 4 bases from J; bases unmatched to any gene: 6. Germline CDR1 reads LNHDA; CDR2 reads SQIVND (reference sequence). The CDR3 is 14 amino acids. CDR3 in DNA: TGTGCCAGTAGTAGGGGCAGGGGGGTCACTGAAGCTTTCTTT. Translated, it gives CASSRGRGVTEAFF. Looking up the rest from reference TRBV19 and TRBJ1-1 gives the full variable domain: DGGITQSPKYLFRKEGQNVTLSCEQNLNHDAMYWYRQDPGQGLRLIYYSQIVNDFQKGDIAEGYSVSREKKESFPLTVTSAQKNPTAFYLCASSRGRGVTEAFFGQGTRLTVV.

V gene TRBV28 combines with J gene TRBJ2-7, with unresolved D. Germline V lookup: CDR1 MDHEN, CDR2 SYDVKM. The CDR3 is 14 amino acids. Trimming pared 8 bases from V and 1 base from J, leaving 15 bases between. The CDR3 DNA reads as TGTGCCAGCGTCCCCCGAGGCATTTCCTACGAGCAGTACTTC. Protein sequence: CASVPRGISYEQYF.

The J gene is TRBJ2-1, the V gene TRBV5-5; TRBD2 matches at 11 bases. The V segment lost 4 bases and the J segment 4 bases; nucleotides outside the gene matches: 7. The V gene's germline CDR1 is SGHKS and CDR2 YYEKEE (reference sequence). The length of the CDR3 is 16 residues. This CDR3 is CASSGPTSGSYNEQFF. CDR3 in DNA: TGTGCCAGCAGCGGACCTACTAGCGGGAGTTACAATGAGCAGTTCTTC. The variable domain in full, completed from reference TRBV5-5 and TRBJ2-1, reads DAGVTQSPTHLIKTRGQQVTLRCSPISGHKSVSWYQQVLGQGPQFIFQYYEKEERGRGNFPDRFSARQFPNYSSELNVNALLLGDSALYLCASSGPTSGSYNEQFFGPGTRLTVL.

The V gene is TRBV2, the J gene TRBJ1-3; the D is unclear. Germline V gene data show CDR1 as SNHLY and CDR2 as FYNNEI. This CDR3 region has 16 residues. The V gene lost 1 base and the J gene lost 2 bases, with 12 bases spanning the gap. DNA of the CDR3: TGTGCCAGCAGTGAAGAGGTTTTGCCCCCTGGAAACACCATATATTTT. Encoded protein: CASSEEVLPPGNTIYF.

The chain joins TRBV7-3 to TRBJ2-1; weak D call: TRBD1 (6 bases). CDR1 and CDR2 from the germline V gene are SGHTA and FQGTGA. The V end lost 3 bases, the J end lost 3 bases, and 9 bases lay between the germline ends. The CDR3 covers 14 residues. CDR3 region: CASSLQGYYNEQFF. CDR3 coding DNA: TGTGCCAGCAGCTTGCAGGGGTACTACAATGAGCAGTTCTTC.

This clone was recorded once. The rearrangement uses TRBV5-8 and TRBJ2-7; no reliable D call. The germline V gene has CDR1 SGHTS and CDR2 YDEGEE. CDR3 length: 15 amino acids. The ends were cut back, 4 bases at V and 0 bases at J, with 14 bases in the middle. The CDR3, as DNA: TGTGCCAGCAGCGCCTCCCTCGCACACTCCTACGAGCAGTACTTC. This gives the protein CASSASLAHSYEQYF.

The sample holds one count of this clone. This sample also contains other DNA sequences that code for the same CDR3. V usage is TRBV18 and J usage is TRBJ2-7; 10 bases fit TRBD2. The germline CDR1 and CDR2 sequences are KGHSH and LQKENI. V shed 1 base and J 3 bases; nucleotides not matched to a gene: 3. The CDR3 is 15 amino acids. The CDR3 reads CASSPLAGGGYEQYF. CDR3 nucleotide sequence: TGTGCCAGCTCACCACTAGCGGGAGGAGGCTACGAGCAGTACTTC.

The CDR3 coding sequence is TGTGCCACCACTTTGTGGACTCCGGGGGCCTACGAGCAGTACTTC. Its translation is CATTLWTPGAYEQYF. The V and J genes are TRBV28 and TRBJ2-7; possibly TRBD2 for D (6 bases). This CDR3 is 15 amino acids long. The germline CDR1 and CDR2 sequences are MDHEN and SYDVKM. V gave up 10 bases and J gave up 2 bases, with 21 bases separating them. The full variable domain, with the rest looked up from reference TRBV28 and TRBJ2-7, is DVKVTQSSRYLVKRTGEKVFLECVQDMDHENMFWYRQDPGLGLRLIYFSYDVKMKEKGDIPEGYSVSREKKERFSLILESASTNQTSMYLCATTLWTPGAYEQYFGPGTRLTVT.

The chain uses TRBV30 and TRBJ2-5, with unresolved D. The end of the DNA aligns better with TRBJ2-7, so the J call may be wrong. The CDR3 totals 11 residues. Germline loops: CDR1 GTSNPN, CDR2 SVGIG (reference sequence). CDR3 region: CAWRLAYEQYF. DNA for the CDR3: TGTGCCTGGAGGCTAGCCTACGAGCAGTACTTC.

The chain uses TRBV6-5 and TRBJ2-1, with 12 positions matching TRBD2. The V gene end was trimmed by 6 bases and the J gene end by 5 bases; junction bases not matched to a gene: 5. The CDR3 contains 15 residues. Germline V gene data show CDR1 as MNHEY and CDR2 as SVGAGI. The CDR3 DNA is TGTGCCAGCAGCCGACTAGCGGGAGCCCACAATGAGCAGTTCTTC. Amino acids: CASSRLAGAHNEQFF.

The rearrangement links TRBV27 to TRBJ2-5; D could derive from TRBD1 or TRBD2 (5 bases each). The CDR3 runs to 18 residues. CDR1 and CDR2 from the germline V gene are MNHEY and SMNVEV (reference sequence). V lost 8 bases to trimming and J lost 3 bases, with 28 bases between them. CDR3 DNA sequence: TGTGCCAGCCCGCCACGCGAGACAGTGGGAGTACGGGAAGAGACCCAGTACTTC. Its protein product is CASPPRETVGVREETQYF.

This chain uses TRBV5-1 with TRBJ2-7; 8 nucleotides align to TRBD1. V was clipped by 7 bases and J by 3 bases; unmatched bases: 9. Germline V gene sequence: CDR1 SGHRS, CDR2 YFSETQ. This CDR3 region has 14 residues. CDR3 residues: CASGARGPNYEQYF. The CDR3 DNA follows: TGCGCCAGCGGCGCCAGGGGGCCCAACTACGAGCAGTACTTC.

The V call is TRBV27, the J call TRBJ1-2, with 7 bases matching TRBD1. The junction had 7 bases not matched to a gene; V was cut back by 7 bases and J by 8 bases. The CDR3 length is 12 residues. The germline V gene has CDR1 MNHEY and CDR2 SMNVEV (reference sequence). The CDR3 DNA follows: TGTGCCAGCACCTCACAGGGGAGGGGCTACACCTTC. As protein: CASTSQGRGYTF.

The chain joins TRBV5-5 to TRBJ1-2, with no clear D. The CDR3 contains 16 residues. Germline V CDR1 and CDR2: SGHKS, YYEKEE (reference sequence). The V and J ends lost 4 bases and 1 base respectively, with 17 bases between them. CDR3 DNA sequence: TGTGCCAGCAGCCCCCAGGCGACCAAGCTTAACTATGGCTACACCTTC. This codes for CASSPQATKLNYGYTF.

V gene TRBV21-1 combines with J gene TRBJ1-5. TRBV21-1 is given as a pseudogene. There are 15 residues in the CDR3. This CDR3 reads CASSQAVTENQPQHF. The CDR3 DNA reads as TGTGCCAGCAGCCAAGCGGTTACGGAAAATCAGCCCCAGCATTTT.

The rearrangement links TRBV7-9 to TRBJ2-5; 7 positions match TRBD1. Germline CDR1 reads SEHNR; CDR2 reads FQNEAQ (reference sequence). The CDR3 runs 15 residues. The V segment lost 2 bases and the J segment 3 bases; nucleotides outside the gene matches: 6. CDR3 sequence: CASSLMQGQKETQYF. The CDR3 DNA reads TGTGCCAGCAGCTTAATGCAGGGACAGAAAGAGACCCAGTACTTC.

As concerns this clone: The junction does not match germline at one end; this may be a read error. Other DNA variants within this sample encode the same CDR3. V usage is TRBV2 and J usage is TRBJ2-7; D unclear. The CDR3 contains 13 residues. Germline loops: CDR1 SNHLY, CDR2 FYNNEI. The CDR3 region is CASSDAPTYEQYF. DNA for the CDR3: TGTGCCAGTAGTGATGCCCCGACCTACGAGCAGTACTTC.

This sequence joins TRBV7-2 and TRBJ2-1, with unresolved D. Germline V gene lookup returns CDR1 SGHTA and CDR2 FQGNSA. The CDR3 is made up of 13 amino acids. With 0 bases removed from V and 7 bases from J, the gap between germline ends came to 7 bases. CDR3: CASSLAVPNEQFF. CDR3 DNA: TGTGCCAGCAGCTTAGCGGTCCCAAATGAGCAGTTCTTC.

This clone appeared a few times. The chain is built from TRBV21-1 and TRBJ1-1. TRBV21-1 is shown as a pseudogene. The CDR3 has 12 residues. CDR3 sequence: CASSPMRTEAFF. CDR3 coding DNA: TGTGCCAGCAGCCCCATGAGGACTGAAGCTTTCTTT.

The chain couples TRBV28 to TRBJ2-1; D uncertain. V was cut by 5 bases and J by 6 bases, with 14 bases left in between. This CDR3 region has 14 residues. Germline values: CDR1 MDHEN, CDR2 SYDVKM. The CDR3 loop is CASSQTGLTNEQFF. The CDR3 region has the DNA TGTGCCAGCAGTCAAACCGGGTTAACCAATGAGCAGTTCTTC.